Listed here is a single T cell receptor (beta chain). Its antigen remains undetermined. Nothing much larger sits one base from this clone, and base qualities are not available. These data originate in a study of cytomegalovirus exposure and HLA in healthy donors (dated by TCRdb to about 2017). For the wider study: A later analysis indicated that the 95 to 150 validation repertoires were generated on the platform also employed for the 600 to 750 repertoires of the first cohort. The study aimed to test whether cataloging public T cell receptors could reveal signatures of past pathogen exposure. Along with the approximately 620-subject first cohort, a separate validation cohort of some 130 different subjects was used. To predict cytomegalovirus infection status, the study combined high-throughput TCR immunosequencing, statistical association of individual TCRs with disease status, and machine learning. Results the study describes overall, beyond this receptor: A later analysis had no HLA typing for the validation cohort, so co-occurrence there was scored across all 130 or so repertoires. It was suggested by the authors that the approach could potentially be generalized to other disease states and immunological phenotypes. In a later analysis, TCRs clustered in the first cohort were found to also tend to co-occur in the roughly 130 validation repertoires, with approximately 93% of cluster scores above 0. A total of 150 to 200 TCR beta chains were listed by the study as associated with cytomegalovirus. Most TCR sequences were observed very rarely across donors, whereas some public TCRs were present in many individuals. In both the original and validation cohorts, the classifier was reported to diagnose cytomegalovirus status with high specificity and sensitivity. In vitro tests confirmed that three of the cytomegalovirus-associated TCR beta chains recognize cytomegalovirus antigens.

The cysteine opens and the phenylalanine closes a CDR3 of 13 amino acids. Here the CDR3 DNA is all that survives: 39 bases in frame from base 1. Looking up the germline V gene yields CDR1 MDHEN and CDR2 SYDVKM. Relative to germline, V is 5 bases shorter and J is 6 bases shorter, with 13 bases between their ends. The donors were included in the validation cohort of some 120 subjects, a group kept apart from the roughly 610-subject first cohort. Library generation was performed with the immunoSEQ multiplex PCR assay. The authors' pipeline ran thus. A statistical classification framework was built for diagnosing cytomegalovirus status from the catalog of TCR beta chain sequences. TCRdb carries this immuneACCESS record with in-frame sequences only. Its versions omit some clonotypes, under half of them owing to an unresolved V gene in the studies checked, with the rest unexplained. Clone size and V and J calls were adopted from that table, with D and trimming inferred from the DNA. This sample is represented by around 65,000 clones; nearly 95% of them were singletons. The top ten clones comprise about 5.4% of the sample.

Sequencing was carried out using PBMCs. The chain couples TRBV28 to TRBJ1-1; a tentative D call is TRBD1 (6 bases match). This clonotype was sampled from a young man in good health and CMV-seropositive. The CDR3 reads as follows: CASSPRGRAEAFF. The DNA reads TGTGCCAGCAGTCCCAGGGGACGGGCTGAAGCTTTCTTT.